This is a list of T cell receptor beta chains from one sample in a study of OX40 agonist ivuxolimab in advanced cancers. Sequenced by immunoSEQ multiplex PCR; TCRdb stores in-frame clones only, minus some. The sample lists approximately 29,000 clones; 70% to 80% were seen once. Sequenced here: CD4+ or CD8+ T cells sorted from blood, sampled in a trial of the OX40 agonist ivuxolimab. These receptors were taken from an adult with an advanced solid tumor such as melanoma, head and neck, liver or kidney cancer. Each CDR3 is given with its conserved first and last residue. The D gene is left open where the match is weak. Rows give clone size only sometimes, using once, few, many, or a class for an expanded clone.

DNA: TGTGCCAGTAGTATAGCAGGCAGCTCCTATGGCTACACCTTC
CDR3: CASSIAGSSYGYTF
D: -
V: TRBV19
length: 14
J: TRBJ1-2
size: -

DNA: TGTGCCAGCAGTTTAACCAACCAAGAGACCCAGTACTTC
CDR3: CASSLTNQETQYF
D: -
V: TRBV27
length: 13
J: TRBJ2-5
size: -

DNA: TGTGCCAGCAGCTCCTTTTTTGTAGAGCAGTACTTC
CDR3: CASSSFFVEQYF
D: -
V: TRBV5-6
length: 12
J: TRBJ2-7
size: -

DNA: TGTGCCAGCAGCTTAGCTCACGCAGCTAGCTACGAGCAGTACTTC
CDR3: CASSLAHAASYEQYF
D: -
V: TRBV7-2
length: 15
J: TRBJ2-7
size: -

DNA: TGTGCCAGCAGCTTCGACAGTCCCGGCCACGAGCAGTACTTC
CDR3: CASSFDSPGHEQYF
D: -
V: TRBV5-8
length: 14
J: TRBJ2-7
size: -

DNA: TGTGCCAGCGGACCCCTTGGGGCTGGCAATCAGCCCCAGCATTTT
CDR3: CASGPLGAGNQPQHF
D: -
V: TRBV27
length: 15
J: TRBJ1-5
size: -

DNA: TGTGCCAGCAGCTTAGTGACTAGCGGATACAATGAGCAGTTCTTC
CDR3: CASSLVTSGYNEQFF
D: TRBD2
V: TRBV7-6
length: 15
J: TRBJ2-1
size: once

DNA: TGCGCCAGCAGTCAATCCTCGGGACAGGGTAAGGGAACTTGGCCCGGGGAGCTGTTTTTT
CDR3: CASSQSSGQGKGTWPGELFF
D: TRBD1
V: TRBV23-1
length: 20
J: TRBJ2-2
size: -

DNA: TGTGCCTCGGTAGTGGGGGACACTGAAGCTTTCTTT
CDR3: CASVVGDTEAFF
D: -
V: TRBV7-2
length: 12
J: TRBJ1-1
size: -

DNA: TGTGCCAGCAGCTCCGCCGTCAACCCTGAAGCTTTCTTT
CDR3: CASSSAVNPEAFF
D: -
V: TRBV7-2
length: 13
J: TRBJ1-1
size: -

DNA: TGTGCCAGCAGCGAGGATTGGGATGAGCAGTTCTTC
CDR3: CASSEDWDEQFF
D: -
V: TRBV5-6
length: 12
J: TRBJ2-1
size: -

DNA: TGCGCCAGCAGGGTACTAGCGGGGGGCGGGGAGCTGTTTTTT
CDR3: CASRVLAGGGELFF
D: TRBD2
V: TRBV4-1
length: 14
J: TRBJ2-2
size: -

DNA: TGTGCCAGTAGTATACTAGACACCGGGGAGCTGTTTTTT
CDR3: CASSILDTGELFF
D: -
V: TRBV19
length: 13
J: TRBJ2-2
size: -

DNA: TGCGCCAGCAAAATGACAGGGTCCTACGAGCAGTACTTC
CDR3: CASKMTGSYEQYF
D: TRBD1
V: TRBV5-1
length: 13
J: TRBJ2-7
size: -

DNA: TGTGCCAGCAGCTTATCTGGACCTGGCATCACTGAAGCTTTCTTT
CDR3: CASSLSGPGITEAFF
D: -
V: TRBV7-2
length: 15
J: TRBJ1-1
size: -

DNA: TGTGCCAGCAGCGTAGGGACAGGGGATCAGCCCCAGCATTTT
CDR3: CASSVGTGDQPQHF
D: TRBD1
V: TRBV9
length: 14
J: TRBJ1-5
size: -

DNA: TGTGCCTGGAGGTGGACAGCGAGCACTGAAGCTTTCTTT
CDR3: CAWRWTASTEAFF
D: -
V: TRBV30
length: 13
J: TRBJ1-1
size: -

DNA: TGTGCCAGCAGCTCTGAGACAGGGCCTCCCTACGAGCAGTACTTC
CDR3: CASSSETGPPYEQYF
D: TRBD1
V: TRBV7-9
length: 15
J: TRBJ2-7
size: few

DNA: TGTGCCAGCAGGTCCAGGGAGGGGGCCCTAGATGAGCAGTTCTTC
CDR3: CASRSREGALDEQFF
D: -
V: TRBV6-5
length: 15
J: TRBJ2-1
size: -

DNA: TGTGCCAGCAGACCCGGACAGGCCGCTAACTATGGCTACACCTTC
CDR3: CASRPGQAANYGYTF
D: TRBD1
V: TRBV6-5
length: 15
J: TRBJ1-2
size: -

DNA: TGTGCCAGTAGTATGATGCGGGGGGGATTAAATGAGCAGTTCTTC
CDR3: CASSMMRGGLNEQFF
D: TRBD2
V: TRBV19
length: 15
J: TRBJ2-1
size: -

DNA: TGTGCCAGCAGCTTGAGTCTCGGGGGGGGGACCCAGCATTTT
CDR3: CASSLSLGGGTQHF
D: -
V: TRBV5-7
length: 14
J: TRBJ1-5
size: -

DNA: TGTGCCAGCAGGAACAGGGACTTGGGCAATCAGCCCCAGCATTTT
CDR3: CASRNRDLGNQPQHF
D: -
V: TRBV6-4
length: 15
J: TRBJ1-5
size: -

DNA: TGTGCCAGCAGCGGAACCGCTGAAGCTTTCTTT
CDR3: CASSGTAEAFF
D: -
V: TRBV7-9
length: 11
J: TRBJ1-1
size: -

DNA: TGTGCCAGCAGCTACGGAGGCACTGAAGCTTTCTTT
CDR3: CASSYGGTEAFF
D: -
V: TRBV11-2
length: 12
J: TRBJ1-1
size: -

DNA: TGTGCCTGGAGTGCAGGACAGTCAGGTCAGCCCCAGCATTTT
CDR3: CAWSAGQSGQPQHF
D: -
V: TRBV30
length: 14
J: TRBJ1-5
size: -

DNA: TGTGCCAGCAGTTCGGGACAGGAAGCTTTCTTT
CDR3: CASSSGQEAFF
D: TRBD1
V: TRBV28
length: 11
J: TRBJ1-1
size: -

DNA: TGTGCCAGCAGCTTAATCGACAGGGAAGACGGCTACACCTTC
CDR3: CASSLIDREDGYTF
D: TRBD1
V: TRBV5-5
length: 14
J: TRBJ1-2
size: once

DNA: TGTGCCAGCAGTTTAGCGGTTCGGGGCTATGGCTACACCTTC
CDR3: CASSLAVRGYGYTF
D: -
V: TRBV27
length: 14
J: TRBJ1-2
size: -

DNA: TGTGCCAGCAGCTGGAGTGAGGGGAATGACTATGGCTACACCTTC
CDR3: CASSWSEGNDYGYTF
D: -
V: TRBV13
length: 15
J: TRBJ1-2
size: -

DNA: TGTGCCAGCAGCCGGGACCCCGGAGGTACGCAGTATTTT
CDR3: CASSRDPGGTQYF
D: -
V: TRBV6-1
length: 13
J: TRBJ2-3
size: -

DNA: TGTGCCTGGAGCGAGGGACAGGGGGCTCGATACGAGCAGTACTTC
CDR3: CAWSEGQGARYEQYF
D: TRBD1
V: TRBV30
length: 15
J: TRBJ2-7
size: -

DNA: TGTGCTAGCAGCCCCATCAGGGGTACCTACAATGAGCAGTTCTTC
CDR3: CASSPIRGTYNEQFF
D: -
V: TRBV7-7
length: 15
J: TRBJ2-1
size: -

DNA: TGTGCCAGCAGCTCGGGACAGGCTTCGCCAACTAATGAAAAACTGTTTTTT
CDR3: CASSSGQASPTNEKLFF
D: TRBD1
V: TRBV7-9
length: 17
J: TRBJ1-4
size: -

DNA: TGTGCCAGCAGCTCCGAGAAGAACACTGAAGCTTTCTTT
CDR3: CASSSEKNTEAFF
D: -
V: TRBV13
length: 13
J: TRBJ1-1
size: -

DNA: TGTGCCAGCAGTGAGAACTCCGACAGAAATGAGCAGTTCTTC
CDR3: CASSENSDRNEQFF
D: -
V: TRBV6-4
length: 14
J: TRBJ2-1
size: -